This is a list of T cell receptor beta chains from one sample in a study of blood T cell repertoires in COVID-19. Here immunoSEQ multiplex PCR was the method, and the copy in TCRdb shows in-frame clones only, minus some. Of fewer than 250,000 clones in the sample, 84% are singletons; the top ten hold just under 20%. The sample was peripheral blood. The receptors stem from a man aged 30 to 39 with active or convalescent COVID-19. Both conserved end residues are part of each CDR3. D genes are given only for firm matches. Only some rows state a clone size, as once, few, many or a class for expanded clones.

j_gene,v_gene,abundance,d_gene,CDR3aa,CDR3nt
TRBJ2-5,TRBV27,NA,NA,CASSNTVQETQYF,TGTGCCAGCAGTAACACAGTTCAAGAGACCCAGTACTTC
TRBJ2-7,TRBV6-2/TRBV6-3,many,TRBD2,CASSYGTSAYEQYF,TGTGCCAGCAGTTACGGGACTAGCGCCTACGAGCAGTACTTC
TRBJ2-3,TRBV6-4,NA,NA,CASSEQGADTQYF,TGTGCCAGCAGTGAGCAAGGAGCAGATACGCAGTATTTT
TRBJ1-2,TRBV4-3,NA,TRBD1,CASSRRGTGDLKANYGYTF,TGCGCCAGCAGCCGCCGAGGGACAGGAGATTTGAAAGCTAACTATGGCTACACCTTC
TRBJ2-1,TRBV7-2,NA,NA,CASSNDRGEQFF,TGTGCCAGCAGTAACGACCGCGGGGAGCAGTTCTTC
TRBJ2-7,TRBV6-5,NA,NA,CASSPGGFEQYF,TGTGCCAGCAGCCCAGGCGGGTTCGAGCAGTACTTC
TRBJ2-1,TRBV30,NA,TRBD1,CAWSATGENYNEQFF,TGTGCCTGGAGTGCGACAGGGGAAAACTACAATGAGCAGTTCTTC
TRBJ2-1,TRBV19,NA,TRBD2,CASSYLAGVQGEQFF,TGTGCCAGTAGTTACCTAGCGGGAGTACAGGGTGAGCAGTTCTTC
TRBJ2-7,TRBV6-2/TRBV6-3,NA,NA,CASSYAGAYEQYF,TGTGCCAGCAGTTATGCGGGTGCCTACGAGCAGTACTTC
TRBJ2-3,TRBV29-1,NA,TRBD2,CSPLTSGSPITDTQYF,TGCAGCCCTCTAACTAGCGGGAGCCCAATCACAGATACGCAGTATTTT
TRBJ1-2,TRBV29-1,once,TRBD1,CSVVAETGYGYTF,TGCAGCGTTGTTGCGGAGACAGGGTATGGCTACACCTTC
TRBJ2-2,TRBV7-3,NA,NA,CASGRLGVTGELFF,TGTGCCAGCGGCCGTTTAGGGGTCACCGGGGAGCTGTTTTTT
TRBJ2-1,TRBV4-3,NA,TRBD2,CASSQGVSGNQQFF,TGCGCCAGCAGCCAAGGGGTTAGCGGGAACCAGCAGTTCTTC
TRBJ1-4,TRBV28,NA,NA,CASSKQATNEKLFF,TGTGCCAGCAGCAAACAAGCAACTAATGAAAAACTGTTTTTT
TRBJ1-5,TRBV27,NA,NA,CASRAGRGNQPQHF,TGTGCCAGCAGGGCAGGGAGGGGCAATCAGCCCCAGCATTTT
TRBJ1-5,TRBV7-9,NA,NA,CASSLYDSNQPQHF,TGTGCCAGCAGCCTATACGACAGTAATCAGCCCCAGCATTTT
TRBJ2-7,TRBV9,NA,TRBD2,CASSPGGNYNSYEQYF,TGTGCCAGCAGCCCCGGGGGGAACTATAACAGCTACGAGCAGTACTTC
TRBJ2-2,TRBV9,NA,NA,CASSVVDEGTGELFF,TGTGCCAGCAGCGTAGTTGATGAGGGAACCGGGGAGCTGTTTTTT
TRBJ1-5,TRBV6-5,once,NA,CASRTTGIGQPQHF,TGTGCCAGCAGAACAACAGGGATAGGTCAGCCCCAGCATTTT
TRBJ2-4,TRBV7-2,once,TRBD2,CASSPELAGGPEVEIQYF,TGTGCCAGCAGCCCGGAACTAGCGGGGGGGCCGGAGGTAGAGATTCAGTACTTC
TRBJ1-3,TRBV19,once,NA,CASADLSGSSGNTIYF,TGTGCCAGCGCTGACCTCTCCGGGTCCTCTGGAAACACCATATATTTT
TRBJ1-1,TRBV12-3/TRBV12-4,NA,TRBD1,CASSFGTAEAFF,TGTGCCAGCAGTTTCGGGACAGCAGAAGCTTTCTTT